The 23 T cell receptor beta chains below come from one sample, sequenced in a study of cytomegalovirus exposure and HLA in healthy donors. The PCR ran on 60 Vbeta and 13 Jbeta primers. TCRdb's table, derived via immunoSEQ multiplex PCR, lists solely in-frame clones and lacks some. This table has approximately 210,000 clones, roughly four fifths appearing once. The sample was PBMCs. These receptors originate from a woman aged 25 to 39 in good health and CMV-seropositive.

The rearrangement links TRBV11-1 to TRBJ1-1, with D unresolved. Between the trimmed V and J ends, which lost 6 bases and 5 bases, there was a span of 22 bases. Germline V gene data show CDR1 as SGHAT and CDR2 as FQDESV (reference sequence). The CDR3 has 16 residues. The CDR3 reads CASSWEDWTGITEAFF. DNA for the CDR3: TGTGCCAGCAGTTGGGAAGATTGGACGGGAATTACTGAAGCTTTCTTT.

CDR3 protein: CASSPTGQYYGYTF. The CDR3, as DNA: TGCGCCAGCAGCCCGACAGGCCAATACTATGGCTACACCTTC. The chain couples TRBV5-1 to TRBJ1-2; D possibly corresponds to TRBD1 (6 bases). Per the germline V gene, CDR1 is SGHRS and CDR2 is YFSETQ. The CDR3 extends over 14 amino acids. Trimming shortened V by 4 bases and J by 3 bases, and 13 bases separated the two germline ends.

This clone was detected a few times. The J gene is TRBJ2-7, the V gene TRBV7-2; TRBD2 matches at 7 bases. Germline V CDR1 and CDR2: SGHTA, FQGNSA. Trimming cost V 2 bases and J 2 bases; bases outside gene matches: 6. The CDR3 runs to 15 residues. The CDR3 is CASSLFRGGTYEQYF. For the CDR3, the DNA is TGTGCCAGCAGCTTATTTCGCGGGGGAACCTACGAGCAGTACTTC.

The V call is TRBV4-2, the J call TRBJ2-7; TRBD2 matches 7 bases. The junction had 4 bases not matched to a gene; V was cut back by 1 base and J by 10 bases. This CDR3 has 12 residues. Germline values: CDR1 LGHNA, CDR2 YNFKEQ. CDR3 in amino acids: CASSQGDYQQYF. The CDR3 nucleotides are TGTGCCAGCAGCCAAGGGGACTATCAACAGTACTTC.

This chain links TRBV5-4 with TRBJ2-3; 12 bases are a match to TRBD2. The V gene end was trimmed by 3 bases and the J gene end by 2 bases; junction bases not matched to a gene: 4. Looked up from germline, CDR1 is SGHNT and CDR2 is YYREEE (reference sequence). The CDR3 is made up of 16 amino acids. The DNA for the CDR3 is TGTGCCAGCAGCTCCCTAGCGGGGGGGATCACAGATACGCAGTATTTT. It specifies CASSSLAGGITDTQYF.

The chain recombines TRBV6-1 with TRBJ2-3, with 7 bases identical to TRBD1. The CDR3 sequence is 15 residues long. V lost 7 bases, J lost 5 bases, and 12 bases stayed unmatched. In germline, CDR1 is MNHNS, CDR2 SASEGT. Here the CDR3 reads CASKEQGQVGDTQYF. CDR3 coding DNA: TGTGCCAGCAAGGAACAGGGGCAGGTCGGAGATACGCAGTATTTT.

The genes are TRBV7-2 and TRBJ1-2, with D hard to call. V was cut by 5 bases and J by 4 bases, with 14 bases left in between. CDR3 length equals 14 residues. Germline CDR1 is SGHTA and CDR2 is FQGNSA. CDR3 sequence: CASSPPAEGYGYTF. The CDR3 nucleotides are TGTGCCAGCAGCCCACCCGCGGAAGGCTATGGCTACACCTTC.

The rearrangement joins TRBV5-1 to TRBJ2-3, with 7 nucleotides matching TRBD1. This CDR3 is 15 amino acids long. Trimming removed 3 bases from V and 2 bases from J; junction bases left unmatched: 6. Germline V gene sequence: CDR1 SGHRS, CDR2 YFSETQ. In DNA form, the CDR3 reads TGCGCCAGCAGCTCCCCCGGGACAGCCACAGATACGCAGTATTTT. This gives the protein CASSSPGTATDTQYF.

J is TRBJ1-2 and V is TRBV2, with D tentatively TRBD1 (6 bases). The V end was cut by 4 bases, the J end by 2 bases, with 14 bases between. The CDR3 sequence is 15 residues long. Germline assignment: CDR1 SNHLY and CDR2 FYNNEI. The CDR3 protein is CASSGGPDRNYGYTF. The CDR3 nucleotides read TGTGCCAGCAGTGGGGGGCCTGACAGAAACTATGGCTACACCTTC.

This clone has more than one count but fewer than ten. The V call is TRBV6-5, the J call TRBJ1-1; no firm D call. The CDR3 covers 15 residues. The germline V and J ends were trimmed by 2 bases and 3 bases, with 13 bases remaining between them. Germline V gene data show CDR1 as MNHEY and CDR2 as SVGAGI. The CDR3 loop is CASSYRPRSDTEAFF. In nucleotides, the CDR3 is TGTGCCAGCAGTTACCGCCCACGGAGCGACACTGAAGCTTTCTTT.

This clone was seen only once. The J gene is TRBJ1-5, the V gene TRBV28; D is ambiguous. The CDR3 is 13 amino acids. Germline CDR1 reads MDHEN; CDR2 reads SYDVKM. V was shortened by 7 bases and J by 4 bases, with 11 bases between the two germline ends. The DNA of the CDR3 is TGTGCCAGCAACATCCGGGGAAATCAGCCCCAGCATTTT. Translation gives CASNIRGNQPQHF.

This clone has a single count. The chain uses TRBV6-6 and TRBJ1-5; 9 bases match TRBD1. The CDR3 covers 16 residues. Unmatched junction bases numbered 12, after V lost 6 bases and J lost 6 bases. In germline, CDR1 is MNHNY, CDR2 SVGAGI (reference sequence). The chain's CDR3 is CASRRWTGAESQPQHF. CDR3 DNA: TGTGCCAGCAGACGCTGGACAGGGGCCGAGAGTCAGCCCCAGCATTTT.

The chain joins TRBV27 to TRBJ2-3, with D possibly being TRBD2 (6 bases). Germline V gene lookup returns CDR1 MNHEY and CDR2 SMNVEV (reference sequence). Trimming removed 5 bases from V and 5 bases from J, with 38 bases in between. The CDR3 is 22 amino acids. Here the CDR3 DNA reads TGTGCCAGCAGTCAATTCCAGCAGTCCTCCAACTACTCCGGCGGGGCTAGAGATACGCAGTATTTT. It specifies CASSQFQQSSNYSGGARDTQYF.

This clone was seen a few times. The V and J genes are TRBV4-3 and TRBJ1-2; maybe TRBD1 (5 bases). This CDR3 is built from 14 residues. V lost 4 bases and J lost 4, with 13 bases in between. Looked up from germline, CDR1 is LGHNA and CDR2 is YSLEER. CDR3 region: CASSPRSRVYGYTF. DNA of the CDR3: TGCGCCAGCAGCCCAAGGAGCAGGGTCTATGGCTACACCTTC.

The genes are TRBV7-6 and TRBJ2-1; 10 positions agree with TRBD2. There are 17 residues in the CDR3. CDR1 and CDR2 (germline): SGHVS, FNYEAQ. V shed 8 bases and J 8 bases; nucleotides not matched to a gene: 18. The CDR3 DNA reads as TGTGCCAGCGGCCCAACCCCTAGCGGGGGCTCAGGGGATGAGCAGTTCTTC. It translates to CASGPTPSGGSGDEQFF.

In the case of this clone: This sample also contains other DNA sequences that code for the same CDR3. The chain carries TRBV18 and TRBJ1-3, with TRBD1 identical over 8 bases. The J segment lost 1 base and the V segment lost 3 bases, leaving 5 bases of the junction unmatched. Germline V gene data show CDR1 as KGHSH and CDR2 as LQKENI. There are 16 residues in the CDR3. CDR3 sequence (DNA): TGTGCCAGCTCACCGCTGGACAGGGCGTCTGGAAACACCATATATTTT. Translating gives CASSPLDRASGNTIYF. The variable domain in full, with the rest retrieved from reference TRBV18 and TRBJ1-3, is NAGVMQNPRHLVRRRGQEARLRCSPMKGHSHVYWYRQLPEEGLKFMVYLQKENIIDESGMPKERFSAEFPKEGPSILRIQQVVRGDSAAYFCASSPLDRASGNTIYFGEGSWLTVV.

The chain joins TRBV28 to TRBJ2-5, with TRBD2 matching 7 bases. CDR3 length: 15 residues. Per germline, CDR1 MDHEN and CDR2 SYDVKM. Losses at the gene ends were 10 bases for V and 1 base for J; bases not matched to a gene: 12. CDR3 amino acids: CATEKLRGTQETQYF. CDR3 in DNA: TGTGCCACCGAGAAGCTGCGGGGGACCCAAGAGACCCAGTACTTC.

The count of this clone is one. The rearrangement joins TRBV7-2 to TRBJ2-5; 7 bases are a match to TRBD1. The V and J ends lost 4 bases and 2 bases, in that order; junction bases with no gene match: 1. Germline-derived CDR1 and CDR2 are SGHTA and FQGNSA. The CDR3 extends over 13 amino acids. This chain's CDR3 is CASSSGGQETQYF. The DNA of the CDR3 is TGTGCCAGCAGCTCAGGGGGTCAAGAGACCCAGTACTTC. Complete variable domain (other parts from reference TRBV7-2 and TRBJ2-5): GAGVSQSPSNKVTEKGKDVELRCDPISGHTALYWYRQSLGQGLEFLIYFQGNSAPDKSGLPSDRFSAERTGGSVSTLTIQRTQQEDSAVYLCASSSGGQETQYFGPGTRLLVL.

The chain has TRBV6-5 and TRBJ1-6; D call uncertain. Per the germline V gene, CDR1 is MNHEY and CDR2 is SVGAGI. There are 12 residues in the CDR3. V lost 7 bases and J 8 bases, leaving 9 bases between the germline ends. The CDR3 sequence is CASKRVDSPLHF. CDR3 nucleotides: TGTGCCAGCAAGAGGGTGGATTCACCCCTCCACTTT.

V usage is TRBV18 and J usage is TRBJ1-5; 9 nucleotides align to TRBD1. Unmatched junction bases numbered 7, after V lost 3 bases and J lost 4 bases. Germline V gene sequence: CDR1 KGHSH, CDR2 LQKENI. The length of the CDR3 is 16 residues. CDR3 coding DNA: TGTGCCAGCTCACCGAATCTGGACAGGGGTAATCAGCCCCAGCATTTT. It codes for CASSPNLDRGNQPQHF. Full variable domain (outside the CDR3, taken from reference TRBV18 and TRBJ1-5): NAGVMQNPRHLVRRRGQEARLRCSPMKGHSHVYWYRQLPEEGLKFMVYLQKENIIDESGMPKERFSAEFPKEGPSILRIQQVVRGDSAAYFCASSPNLDRGNQPQHFGDGTRLSIL.

The CDR3 region is CASSPMTGTSGRVYEQYF. The CDR3 bases are TGCGCCAGCAGCCCCATGACCGGGACTAGCGGGAGGGTATACGAGCAGTACTTC. The chain carries TRBV5-1 and TRBJ2-7, with TRBD2 matching over 16 bases. The CDR3 extends over 18 amino acids. J was trimmed by 4 bases and V by 4 bases; bases with no gene match: 11. Looked up from germline, CDR1 is SGHRS and CDR2 is YFSETQ.

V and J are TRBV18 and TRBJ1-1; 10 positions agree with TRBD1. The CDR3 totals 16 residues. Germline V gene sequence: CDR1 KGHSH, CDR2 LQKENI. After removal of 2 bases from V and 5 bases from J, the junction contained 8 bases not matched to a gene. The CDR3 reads CASSPDRGLRRTEAFF. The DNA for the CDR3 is TGTGCCAGCTCACCAGACAGGGGGCTTCGAAGGACTGAAGCTTTCTTT.

The DNA of the CDR3 is TGTGCCAGCAGCTTAGACAGGAGTGCAACTAATGAAAAACTGTTTTTT. Amino acid sequence: CASSLDRSATNEKLFF. This rearrangement joins TRBV7-9 to TRBJ1-4; a possible D gene is TRBD1 (5 bases). V gave up 1 base and J gave up 0 bases, with 9 bases separating them. Germline-derived CDR1 and CDR2 are SEHNR and FQNEAQ (reference sequence). This CDR3 spans 16 amino acids.